This passage covers 13 T cell receptor beta chains from one sample sequenced in a study of blood T cells in healthy people across ages. Then a second PCR, running about 6 to 11 cycles, was carried out with a sample-barcoded 5' primer and a J-beta primer mix. Each CDR3 protein gets one entry after TCRdb re-called the 5' RACE reads with MiXCR. The sample shows approximately 1.5 million distinct CDR3 sequences, about 32% of them seen only once. What was sequenced was blood. Every receptor here comes from a woman aged 25 to 39 in good health.

This clonotype has only a few counts. CDR3 loop: CASSHQTGSLSYEQYF. The CDR3 nucleotides read TGTGCCAGCAGCCACCAGACAGGGTCACTCTCCTACGAGCAGTACTTC. This chain joins TRBV3-1 and TRBJ2-7; TRBD1 aligns across 7 bases. The CDR3 runs to 16 residues. Germline CDR1 reads LGHDT; CDR2 reads YNNKEL (reference sequence). V gave up 3 bases and J gave up 0 bases; unmatched junction bases: 8.

The chain combines TRBV2 with TRBJ1-5; 7 nucleotides line up with TRBD1. CDR1 is SNHLY, CDR2 FYNNEI, per germline. The CDR3 spans 16 residues. The junction had 7 bases not matched to a gene; V was cut back by 5 bases and J by 0 bases. CDR3 in amino acids: CASSMTGFGSNQPQHF. In DNA form, the CDR3 reads TGTGCCAGCAGTATGACAGGGTTCGGTAGCAATCAGCCCCAGCATTTT.

In its sample, this clonotype was seen many times. This chain joins TRBV5-1 and TRBJ2-5; TRBD2 agrees at 13 bases. With 4 bases clipped from V and 2 bases from J, the junction kept 5 bases outside the gene matches. The CDR3 has 16 amino acids. Germline CDR1 is SGHRS and CDR2 is YFSETQ. The CDR3 sequence: CASSLWTSGGQETQYF. The CDR3 DNA reads as TGCGCCAGCAGCCTTTGGACTAGCGGGGGTCAAGAGACCCAGTACTTC. Using reference TRBV5-1 and TRBJ2-5 for the parts outside the CDR3, the full variable domain is KAGVTQTPRYLIKTRGQQVTLSCSPISGHRSVSWYQQTPGQGLQFLFEYFSETQRNKGNFPGRFSGRQFSNSRSEMNVSTLELGDSALYLCASSLWTSGGQETQYFGPGTRLLVL.

This chain links TRBV6-1 with TRBJ2-3, with D possibly TRBD2 on 5 matching bases. Between the trimmed V and J ends, which lost 4 bases and 2 bases, there was a span of 16 bases. Germline V CDR1 and CDR2: MNHNS, SASEGT. The CDR3 runs 16 residues. Written as DNA, the CDR3 is TGTGCCAGCAGTGGAGAACTAGTGAGATCCACAGATACGCAGTATTTT. This sequence encodes CASSGELVRSTDTQYF.

This clonotype was seen only a few times. V is TRBV6-6 and J is TRBJ1-2, with D possibly TRBD1 on 5 matching bases. Per germline, CDR1 MNHNY and CDR2 SVGAGI (reference sequence). Trimming took 11 bases from V and 0 from J, leaving 25 bases between them. The CDR3 sequence is 17 residues long. The CDR3 here is CAPQGTGLRGTNYGYTF. The CDR3 DNA sequence: TGTGCCCCGCAGGGTACCGGCTTACGAGGCACTAACTATGGCTACACCTTC.

V and J are TRBV7-9 and TRBJ1-1, with a tentative D call TRBD1 (6 bases). V was trimmed by 7 bases and J by 6 bases, leaving 18 bases between them. Germline V gene sequence: CDR1 SEHNR, CDR2 FQNEAQ (reference sequence). This CDR3 is built from 14 residues. The CDR3 DNA follows: TGTGCCAGCAACACGGGGACACTCGGCCCTGAAGCTTTCTTT. It yields the protein CASNTGTLGPEAFF.

In this sample, this clonotype turned up a few times. V gene TRBV20-1 combines with J gene TRBJ2-1, with D unresolved. The germline V gene encodes CDR1 DFQATT and CDR2 SNEGSKA (reference sequence). V gave up 1 base and J gave up 2 bases, with 9 bases separating them. This CDR3 is 14 amino acids long. The CDR3 spells CSARGTETYNEQFF. The CDR3 coding sequence is TGCAGTGCTAGAGGTACCGAGACCTACAATGAGCAGTTCTTC.

This chain connects TRBV11-3 to TRBJ2-1, with unresolved D. With 1 base removed from V and 11 bases from J, the gap between germline ends came to 12 bases. Germline V gene lookup returns CDR1 SGHNT and CDR2 YENEEA. CDR3 length: 13 amino acids. CDR3 loop: CASSLGPTGQQFF. CDR3 sequence (DNA): TGTGCCAGCAGCTTAGGCCCAACGGGCCAGCAGTTCTTC.

This clonotype was found a few times. The V and J genes are TRBV29-1 and TRBJ1-1, with 10 bases aligning to TRBD1. Per the germline V gene, CDR1 is SQVTM and CDR2 is ANQGSEA. CDR3 size: 13 residues. J lost 7 bases, V lost 7 bases, and 9 bases had no gene match. The CDR3 DNA reads TGCAGCGGCTCGGACAGGGGGACTAGTGAAGCTTTCTTT. Translating it yields CSGSDRGTSEAFF.

This clonotype was seen just once. The junction and the germline gene differ at one end; a read error may be behind it. The genes are TRBV3-1 and TRBJ2-7; D may be TRBD1 or TRBD2 (5 bases each). This CDR3 spans 15 amino acids. The germline V gene has CDR1 LGHDT and CDR2 YNNKEL (reference sequence). The CDR3 here is CAGSQAGSGSYEQYF. The CDR3, as DNA: TGTGCCGGCAGCCAAGCAGGGTCGGGGTCCTACGAGCAGTACTTC.

The sample holds a few counts of this clonotype. The CDR3 DNA reads TGTGCCAGCAGCGTAGCGGGAGGGCCGGCAGATACGCAGTATTTT. Amino acids: CASSVAGGPADTQYF. The V gene is TRBV9, the J gene TRBJ2-3; 8 positions agree with TRBD2. The germline V gene has CDR1 SGDLS and CDR2 YYNGEE. J lost 4 bases, V lost 0 bases, and 4 bases had no gene match. This CDR3 is 15 amino acids long.

The rearrangement links TRBV5-1 to TRBJ2-7, with 13 nucleotides matching TRBD2. The V segment lost 4 bases and the J segment 3 bases; nucleotides outside the gene matches: 4. Germline values: CDR1 SGHRS, CDR2 YFSETQ. The CDR3 contains 15 residues. CDR3: CASSHGTSGIYEQYF. The CDR3 region has the DNA TGCGCCAGCAGCCACGGGACTAGCGGGATCTACGAGCAGTACTTC.

On this clonotype: A read error may produce the germline difference seen at one junction end. The V call is TRBV11-2, the J call TRBJ1-6; D gene uncertain. Germline V gene data show CDR1 as SGHAT and CDR2 as FQNNGV. The CDR3 covers 14 residues. The CDR3 coding sequence is TGTGCCGGCAGCTTAGATCACCGGAATTCACCCCTCCACTTT. Translating gives CAGSLDHRNSPLHF.